This TCR beta chain was found in a study of molecular identifiers for immune sequencing clone quantification (dated 2018 in TCRdb). Background for the entire study: For a replicate experiment, the RNA from either approximately 20,000 or 100,000 naive CD8 T cells was divided into five aliquots, and four of those aliquots went on to sequencing. The study was a methods study using CD8 T cells to benchmark molecular-identifier clustering-based TCR repertoire sequencing (MIDCIRS) and TCR RNA copy counting.

Many counts were recorded for this clonotype. Its binding antigen is unknown. No much larger clone is present one base from it, and per-base qualities are unavailable. The library was made by PCR. TCRdb lists the instrument as NextSeq 500. Bulk TCR libraries were made following a previously described method, with the TCR primers given in Table S5. Total RNA was purified with the Qiagen AllPrep DNA/RNA kit. Reads from multiple sequencing runs of the same library were pooled before analysis. In the original analysis: Reads were retained only if the reads had an exact TCR constant sequence, and the retained reads were trimmed to 150 nt and grouped according to their 12-nt molecular barcodes. Reads inside each barcode group were sub-clustered using a 15% Levenshtein threshold, and a quality-weighted consensus sequence was constructed for each RNA molecule. Non-functional sequences were excluded, and lower-count sequences lying one edit away from another sequence were also excluded. Based on fitting two negative binomial distributions, any barcode sub-cluster with under 20% of the maximum read count was discarded. TCRdb itself trimmed the public reads at Q25 with fastp, ran MiXCR and retained productive beta chains. CDR3 protein duplicates are merged, each entry listing the most common genes and DNA. The V and J calls shown here were made by TCRdb, not taken from the authors' results. This sample comprises about 100,000 distinct CDR3 sequences, around a third of them detected only once. The biggest ten clones account for 4% to 5% of the sample.

V is clipped by 1 base and J by 0 bases, and the sequence between their germline boundaries is 7 bases long. For CDR1 and CDR2, the germline V gene lists SQVTM and ANQGSEA. Spanning cysteine to phenylalanine, the CDR3 consists of 14 amino acids. The entry retains the CDR3 DNA only, 42 bases that are in frame from base 1. Naive CD8 T cell libraries were made from about 21,000 to 970,000 sorted cells using 10%, 30% or 50% of purified RNA. On a BD FACSAria II, naive CD8 T cells were FACS-sorted as CD8+CD4-CCR7+CD45RA+ and collected into RLT Plus buffer. Detection sensitivity was tested by spiking Jurkat RNA equal to over 8 TCR copies' worth into samples containing roughly 19,000-1,000,000 naive CD8 T cells. Enrichment of CD8 T cells was performed with RosetteSep CD8+ T Cell Enrichment Cocktail and Ficoll-Paque, after which ACK red cell lysis was carried out. Here is what the overall study found, with its caveats: When barcode sub-clustering was not used, chimeric consensus sequences inflated TCR diversity, with chimeras reaching as high as 47%. Even against a background of 750,000 to 1,000,000 naive CD8 T cells, spiked-in Jurkat TCR RNA amounting to a single cell's worth was reported to be detectable. About 3.1 recovered TCR RNA copies per cell were obtained by modeling, versus about 9.7 by digital PCR, implying a capture efficiency of 30% to 35%. Identical TCR molecules sharing a barcode could cause highly expanded clone sizes to be underestimated. Spiked-in Jurkat TCR RNA (about ten copies' worth), which is not part of the donor repertoire, was contained in the naive libraries. In CMV-specific effector cells, clones with more than 20 RNA copies accounted for over 99% of molecules, whereas in naive cells such clones accounted for under 1%.

Material for sequencing was naive CD8+ T cells from blood, with Jurkat cell RNA spiked in. The cell subset or site label corresponds to: FACS-sorted CD8+CD4-CCR7+CD45RA+ naive T cells. This clonotype originated in a human donor in good health. Some libraries in this study had Jurkat cell RNA spiked in. The V gene is TRBV29-1 and the J gene is TRBJ2-1; the D gene lacks a confident call. The DNA sequence reads TGCAGCGTTGAAGCCCGGAACTCCTACAATGAGCAGTTCTTC. Its protein reads: CSVEARNSYNEQFF.